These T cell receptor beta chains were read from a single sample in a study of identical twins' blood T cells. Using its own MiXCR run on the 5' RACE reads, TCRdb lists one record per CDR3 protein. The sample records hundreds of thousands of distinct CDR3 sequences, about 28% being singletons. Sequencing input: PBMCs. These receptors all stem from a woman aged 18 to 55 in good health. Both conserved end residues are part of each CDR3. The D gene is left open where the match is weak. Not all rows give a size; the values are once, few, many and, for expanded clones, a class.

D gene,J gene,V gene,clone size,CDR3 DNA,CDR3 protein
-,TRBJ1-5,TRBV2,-,TGTGCCAGCACGCCGGACGATTATAGCAATCAGCCCCAGCATTTT,CASTPDDYSNQPQHF
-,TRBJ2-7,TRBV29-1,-,TGCAGCGTAGGAGGTGCCGCGCACTACGAGCAGTACTTC,CSVGGAAHYEQYF
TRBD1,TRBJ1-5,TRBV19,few,TGTGCCAGTAGTAATCGTCCCGGGACAGGGTATAGCAATCAGCCCCAGCATTTT,CASSNRPGTGYSNQPQHF
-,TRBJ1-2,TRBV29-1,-,TGCAGCGTTAAGACCACCCCGGGGTATGGCTACACCTTC,CSVKTTPGYGYTF
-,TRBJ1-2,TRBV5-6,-,TGTGCCAGCACCGATGACGGGGTCCCTGATCGCTACACCTTC,CASTDDGVPDRYTF
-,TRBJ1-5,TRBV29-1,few,TGCAGCGGCGGCAGGGACCAGCCCCAGCATTTT,CSGGRDQPQHF
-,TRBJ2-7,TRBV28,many,TGTGCCAGCAGTTTGGGGCCCTTTTACGAGCAGTACTTC,CASSLGPFYEQYF
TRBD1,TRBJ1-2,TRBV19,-,TGTGCCAGTGGGGACAGCTCTAACTATGGCTACACCTTC,CASGDSSNYGYTF
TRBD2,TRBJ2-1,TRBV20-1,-,TGCAGTGCTAGAGGTCTTAGCGGGAGTGTGAATGAGCAGTTCTTC,CSARGLSGSVNEQFF
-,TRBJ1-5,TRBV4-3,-,TGCGCCAGCAGCCAAGATCTGAACGGGGGGCCCCAGCATTTT,CASSQDLNGGPQHF
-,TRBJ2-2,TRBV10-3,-,TGTGCCATCAAGCAGGATAACACCGGGGAGCTGTTTTTT,CAIKQDNTGELFF
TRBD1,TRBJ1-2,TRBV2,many,TGTGCCAGCAGTCCATGGACAGGCGGAGATGGCTACACCTTC,CASSPWTGGDGYTF
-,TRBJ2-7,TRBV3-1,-,TGTGCCAGCAGCCTAGCAATGGGGGGCTACGAGCAGTACTTC,CASSLAMGGYEQYF
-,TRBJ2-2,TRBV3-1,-,TGTGCCAGCAGCCAAGGGAGGCCCGGGGAGCTGTTTTTT,CASSQGRPGELFF
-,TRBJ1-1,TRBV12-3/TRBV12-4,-,TGTGCCAGCAGTTTGGAGAGGGTGGTGGTCGCTTTCTTT,CASSLERVVVAFF
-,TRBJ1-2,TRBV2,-,TGTGCCAGCAGCGATGACAACTATGGCTACACCTTC,CASSDDNYGYTF
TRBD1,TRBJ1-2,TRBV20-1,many,TGCAGTGCTAGGGAGGGGGCGGGTGGCTACACCTTC,CSAREGAGGYTF
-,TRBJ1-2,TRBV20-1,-,TGCAGTGCCTACGGCCACACCGGTGGGGGTGGCTACACCTTC,CSAYGHTGGGGYTF
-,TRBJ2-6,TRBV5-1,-,TGCGCCAGCAGCTTTCTCGGTCTTGAGGCCAACGTCCTGACTTTC,CASSFLGLEANVLTF
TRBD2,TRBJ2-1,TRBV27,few,TGTGCCAGCACCCAACTAGCGGGGGGTTACAATGAGCAGTTCTTC,CASTQLAGGYNEQFF
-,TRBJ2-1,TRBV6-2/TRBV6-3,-,TGTGCCAGCAGTTACTCGAGACTATTAGAGCAGTTCTTC,CASSYSRLLEQFF
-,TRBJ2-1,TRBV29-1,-,TGCAGCGTTCGAAGGGGCGGGAATGAGCAGTTCTTC,CSVRRGGNEQFF
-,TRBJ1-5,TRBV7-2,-,TGTGCCAGCAGCTTAAAAAAGCTTCAGCCCCAGCATTTT,CASSLKKLQPQHF
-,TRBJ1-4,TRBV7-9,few,TGTGCCAGCAGCACCGAAGAAAAACTGTTTTTT,CASSTEEKLFF
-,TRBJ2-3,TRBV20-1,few,TGCAGTGCTAGTTGGCTAGACACAGATACGCAGTATTTT,CSASWLDTDTQYF
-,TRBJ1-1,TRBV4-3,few,TGCGCCAGCAGCCAAGATGCCCTTCTGGACGGCGGGGAAGCTTTCTTT,CASSQDALLDGGEAFF
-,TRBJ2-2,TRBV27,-,TGTGCCAGCAGTTCTCCAGGGTGGACCGGGGAGCTGTTTTTT,CASSSPGWTGELFF
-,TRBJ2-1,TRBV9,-,TGTGCCAGCAGCGCAGGAACTGAGCAGTTCTTC,CASSAGTEQFF
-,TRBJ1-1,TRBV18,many,TGTGCCAGCTCACCAGTGGCGAACACTGAAGCTTTCTTT,CASSPVANTEAFF
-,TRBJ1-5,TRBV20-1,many,TGCAGTGCTCCGACGTTGAATCAGCCCCAGCATTTT,CSAPTLNQPQHF
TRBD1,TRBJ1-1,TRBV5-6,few,TGTGCCAGCAGCTCGGTAGGGGGCGGGACTGAAGCTTTCTTT,CASSSVGGGTEAFF
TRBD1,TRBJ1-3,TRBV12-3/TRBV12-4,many,TGTGCCAGCAGTCCACCGGGACAGGGGTCAGGAAACACCATATATTTT,CASSPPGQGSGNTIYF
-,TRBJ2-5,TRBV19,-,TGTGCCAGTCCTGACATCGAGATACAAGAGACCCAGTACTTC,CASPDIEIQETQYF
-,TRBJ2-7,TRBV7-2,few,TGTGCCAGCAGCCCTAGGAGTACCTACGAGCAGTACTTC,CASSPRSTYEQYF
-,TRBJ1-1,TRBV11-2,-,TGTGCCAGCAGCACCAATAATGAAGCTTTCTTT,CASSTNNEAFF
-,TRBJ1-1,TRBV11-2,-,TGTGCCAGCAGCTTGGGGGTGGCGGTCACTGAAGCTTTCTTT,CASSLGVAVTEAFF
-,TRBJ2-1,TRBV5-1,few,TGCGCCAGCAGTCTAGGAGCGGCTTACGATGAGCAGTTCTTC,CASSLGAAYDEQFF
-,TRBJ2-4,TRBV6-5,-,TGTGCCAGCTCTTACAGCCTACTAGCCAAAAACATTCAGTACTTC,CASSYSLLAKNIQYF
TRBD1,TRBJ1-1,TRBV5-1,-,TGCGCCAGCAGCTCTAGACAGGGGGCGCGGACTGAAGCTTTCTTT,CASSSRQGARTEAFF
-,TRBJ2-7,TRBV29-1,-,TGCAGCGTTTCGGACTCCCACGAGCAGTACTTC,CSVSDSHEQYF
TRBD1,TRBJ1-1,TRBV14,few,TGTGCCAGCCTTCCCCTACAGGGGGCCTGGACTGAAGCTTTCTTT,CASLPLQGAWTEAFF